Listed below are T cell receptor beta chains from one sample, sequenced in a study of cytomegalovirus exposure and HLA in healthy donors. Measured with immunoSEQ multiplex PCR; TCRdb has only the in-frame clones, and not every one. The sample contains some 140,000 clones, about 86% of which appear only once. Sequencing was done on a sample of PBMCs. Receptors originate from a woman in her twenties or thirties in good health and CMV-seronegative. CDR3s include the opening cysteine and the closing phenylalanine or tryptophan. D genes are given only for firm matches. Clone size is given for some rows only: seen once, a few or many times, or a class if the clone is expanded.

clone_size: -; j_call: TRBJ2-7; d_call: TRBD2; v_call: TRBV29-1; cdr3_aa: CSVVGLAGPYEQYF; cdr3_nt: TGCAGCGTTGTTGGACTAGCGGGACCCTACGAGCAGTACTTC
clone_size: -; j_call: TRBJ2-7; d_call: TRBD1; v_call: TRBV5-1; cdr3_aa: CASGWLGQGGSEQYF; cdr3_nt: TGCGCCAGCGGTTGGTTGGGACAGGGAGGATCCGAGCAGTACTTC
clone_size: -; j_call: TRBJ2-5; d_call: TRBD2; v_call: TRBV2; cdr3_aa: CASSGLSGGHQETQYF; cdr3_nt: TGTGCCAGCAGCGGACTGAGCGGGGGCCACCAAGAGACCCAGTACTTC
clone_size: -; j_call: TRBJ1-3; d_call: -; v_call: TRBV10-3; cdr3_aa: CAISEYQVPGNTIYF; cdr3_nt: TGTGCCATCAGTGAGTATCAGGTTCCTGGAAACACCATATATTTT
clone_size: -; j_call: TRBJ2-7; d_call: TRBD2; v_call: TRBV4-1; cdr3_aa: CASSPTSGGAVYEQYF; cdr3_nt: TGCGCCAGCAGCCCCACTAGCGGGGGGGCTGTTTACGAGCAGTACTTC
clone_size: -; j_call: TRBJ2-7; d_call: -; v_call: TRBV4-1; cdr3_aa: CASSQDLSYEQYF; cdr3_nt: TGCGCCAGCAGCCAAGATCTTTCCTACGAGCAGTACTTC
clone_size: -; j_call: TRBJ2-7; d_call: -; v_call: TRBV27; cdr3_aa: CASSPGGGIAGTYEQYF; cdr3_nt: TGTGCCAGCAGTCCAGGGGGGGGGATAGCGGGAACCTACGAGCAGTACTTC
clone_size: few; j_call: TRBJ1-1; d_call: -; v_call: TRBV7-9; cdr3_aa: CASSLETGTEAFF; cdr3_nt: TGTGCCAGCAGCTTAGAAACAGGGACTGAAGCTTTCTTT
clone_size: -; j_call: TRBJ1-6; d_call: -; v_call: TRBV6-5; cdr3_aa: CASSYEVSYNSPLHF; cdr3_nt: TGTGCCAGCAGTTACGAGGTTTCCTATAATTCACCCCTCCACTTT
clone_size: -; j_call: TRBJ1-5; d_call: -; v_call: TRBV7-2; cdr3_aa: CASSLQGPNQPQHF; cdr3_nt: TGTGCCAGCAGCTTACAGGGCCCAAATCAGCCCCAGCATTTT
clone_size: -; j_call: TRBJ2-2; d_call: -; v_call: TRBV5-1; cdr3_aa: CASSFGTGNTGELFF; cdr3_nt: TGCGCCAGCAGCTTCGGGACTGGCAACACCGGGGAGCTGTTTTTT
clone_size: once; j_call: TRBJ2-5; d_call: -; v_call: TRBV7-9; cdr3_aa: CASSLSSWLRETQYF; cdr3_nt: TGTGCCAGCAGCTTATCCTCTTGGCTGAGGGAGACCCAGTACTTC
clone_size: -; j_call: TRBJ1-2; d_call: -; v_call: TRBV5-6; cdr3_aa: CASSPAGGGVYGYTF; cdr3_nt: TGTGCCAGCAGCCCGGCGGGCGGAGGGGTCTATGGCTACACCTTC
clone_size: -; j_call: TRBJ2-7; d_call: TRBD1; v_call: TRBV6-5; cdr3_aa: CASSYVPGQGYEQYF; cdr3_nt: TGTGCCAGCAGTTACGTCCCGGGACAGGGGTACGAGCAGTACTTC
clone_size: -; j_call: TRBJ1-1; d_call: -; v_call: TRBV18; cdr3_aa: CASSPGPQGGTEAFF; cdr3_nt: TGTGCCAGCTCACCCGGACCCCAGGGAGGCACTGAAGCTTTCTTT
clone_size: once; j_call: TRBJ1-6; d_call: -; v_call: TRBV28; cdr3_aa: CASSLEQVSPLHF; cdr3_nt: TGTGCCAGCAGTTTAGAGCAGGTTTCACCCCTCCACTTT
clone_size: -; j_call: TRBJ2-5; d_call: -; v_call: TRBV4-1; cdr3_aa: CASSLAVQETQYF; cdr3_nt: TGCGCCAGCAGCTTAGCGGTTCAAGAGACCCAGTACTTC